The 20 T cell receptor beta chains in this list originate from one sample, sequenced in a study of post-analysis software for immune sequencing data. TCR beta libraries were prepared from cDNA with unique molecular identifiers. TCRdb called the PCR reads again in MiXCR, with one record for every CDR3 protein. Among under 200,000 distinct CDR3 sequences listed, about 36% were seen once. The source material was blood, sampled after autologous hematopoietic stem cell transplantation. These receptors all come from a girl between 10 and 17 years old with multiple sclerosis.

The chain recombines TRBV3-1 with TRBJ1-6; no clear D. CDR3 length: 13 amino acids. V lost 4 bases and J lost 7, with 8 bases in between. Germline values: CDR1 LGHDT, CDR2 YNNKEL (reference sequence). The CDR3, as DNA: TGTGCCAGCAGCCCCCGTCCGAATTCACCCCTCCACTTT. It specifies CASSPRPNSPLHF.

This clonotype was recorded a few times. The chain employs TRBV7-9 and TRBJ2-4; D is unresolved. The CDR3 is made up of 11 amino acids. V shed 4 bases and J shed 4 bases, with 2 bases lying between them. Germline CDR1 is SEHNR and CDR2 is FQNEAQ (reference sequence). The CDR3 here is CASSWKNIQYF. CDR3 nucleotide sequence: TGTGCCAGCAGCTGGAAAAACATTCAGTACTTC.

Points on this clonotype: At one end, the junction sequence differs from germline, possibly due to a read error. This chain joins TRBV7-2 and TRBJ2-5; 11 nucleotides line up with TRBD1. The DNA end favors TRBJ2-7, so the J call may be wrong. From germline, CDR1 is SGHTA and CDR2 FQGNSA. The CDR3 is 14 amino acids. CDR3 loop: CAGSFRTGGLEQYF. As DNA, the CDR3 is TGTGCCGGCAGCTTTAGGACAGGGGGCCTCGAGCAGTACTTC.

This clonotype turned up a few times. This chain's CDR3 is CASSERDEQFF. CDR3 DNA sequence: TGCGCCAGCAGCGAGAGGGATGAGCAGTTCTTC. The rearrangement links TRBV5-1 to TRBJ2-1, with TRBD2 as a possible D gene (5 bases). V was cut by 4 bases and J by 8 bases, with 7 bases left in between. Germline lookup yields CDR1 SGHRS and CDR2 YFSETQ. The CDR3 consists of 11 residues.

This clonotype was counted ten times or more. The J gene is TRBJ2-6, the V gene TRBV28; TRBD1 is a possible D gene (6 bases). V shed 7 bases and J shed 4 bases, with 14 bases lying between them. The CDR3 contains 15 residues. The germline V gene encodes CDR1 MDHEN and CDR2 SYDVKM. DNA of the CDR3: TGTGCCAGCAATGAACAGGGTACGGGGGCCAACGTCCTGACTTTC. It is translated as CASNEQGTGANVLTF.

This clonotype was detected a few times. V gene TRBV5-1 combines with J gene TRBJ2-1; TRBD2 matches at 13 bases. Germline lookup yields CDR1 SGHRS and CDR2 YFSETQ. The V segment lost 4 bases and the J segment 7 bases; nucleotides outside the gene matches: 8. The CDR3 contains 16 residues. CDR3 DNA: TGCGCCAGCAGCGTAGGGCCGACTAGCGGGAGGAATGAGCAGTTCTTC. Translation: CASSVGPTSGRNEQFF.

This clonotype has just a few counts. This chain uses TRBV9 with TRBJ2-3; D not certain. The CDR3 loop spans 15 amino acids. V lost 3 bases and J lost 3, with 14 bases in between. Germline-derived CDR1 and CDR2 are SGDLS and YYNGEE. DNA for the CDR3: TGTGCCAGCAGCGGCCTACAGCAAGGAACAGATACGCAGTATTTT. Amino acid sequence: CASSGLQQGTDTQYF.

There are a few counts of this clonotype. In nucleotides, the CDR3 is TGTGCCAGCAGCGCAAGTGATGGGACAGGGATCGGGTCACCCCTCCACTTT. This translates into CASSASDGTGIGSPLHF. The chain couples TRBV9 to TRBJ1-6; TRBD1 aligns across 9 bases. Germline CDR1 SGDLS, CDR2 YYNGEE. The CDR3 has 17 amino acids. Unmatched junction bases numbered 14, after V lost 3 bases and J lost 10 bases.

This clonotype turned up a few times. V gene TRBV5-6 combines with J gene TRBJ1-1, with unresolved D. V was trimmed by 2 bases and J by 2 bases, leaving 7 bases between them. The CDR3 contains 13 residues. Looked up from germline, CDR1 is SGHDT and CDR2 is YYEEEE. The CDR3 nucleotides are TGTGCCAGCAGCTTCTACCAAAACACTGAAGCTTTCTTT. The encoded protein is CASSFYQNTEAFF.

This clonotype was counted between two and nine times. Written as DNA, the CDR3 is TGTGCCAGCAGTCCCTATCAGGGAATCTTCTCCTACGAGCAGTACTTC. Its translation is CASSPYQGIFSYEQYF. This chain links TRBV6-2 or TRBV6-3 with TRBJ2-7; possible D gene TRBD1, 5 bases. The CDR3 is 16 residues long. Trimming left V 5 bases short and J 0 bases short, with 17 bases between. CDR1 MNHEY and CDR2 SVGEGT come from the germline V gene.

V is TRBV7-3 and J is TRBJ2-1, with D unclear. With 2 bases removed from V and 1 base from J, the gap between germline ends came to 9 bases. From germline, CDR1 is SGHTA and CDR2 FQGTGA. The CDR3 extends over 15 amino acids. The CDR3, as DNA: TGTGCCAGCAGCTTAGGGCTAGGGTCCTACAATGAGCAGTTCTTC. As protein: CASSLGLGSYNEQFF.

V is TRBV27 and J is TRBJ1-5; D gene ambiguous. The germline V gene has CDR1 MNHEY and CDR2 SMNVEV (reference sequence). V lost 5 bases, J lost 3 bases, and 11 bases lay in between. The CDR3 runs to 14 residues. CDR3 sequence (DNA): TGTGCCAGCAGTCACGGGGATTCCAATCAGCCCCAGCATTTT. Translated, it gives CASSHGDSNQPQHF.

Written as DNA, the CDR3 is TGCAGCGTTGAAGAATCGGGGGCGGGAGTCAATGAGCAGTTCTTC. It is translated as CSVEESGAGVNEQFF. This chain connects TRBV29-1 to TRBJ2-1, with D maybe TRBD2 (7 bases). CDR1 is SQVTM and CDR2 is ANQGSEA in the germline V gene. The CDR3 is 15 residues long. Trimming shortened V by 0 bases and J by 6 bases, and 15 bases separated the two germline ends.

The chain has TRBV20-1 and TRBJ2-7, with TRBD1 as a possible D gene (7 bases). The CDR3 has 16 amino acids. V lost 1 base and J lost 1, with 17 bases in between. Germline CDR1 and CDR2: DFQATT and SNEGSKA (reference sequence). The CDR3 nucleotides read TGCAGTGCTAGAGCGCAGGGGGGATCCCCTTCCTACGAGCAGTACTTC. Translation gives CSARAQGGSPSYEQYF.

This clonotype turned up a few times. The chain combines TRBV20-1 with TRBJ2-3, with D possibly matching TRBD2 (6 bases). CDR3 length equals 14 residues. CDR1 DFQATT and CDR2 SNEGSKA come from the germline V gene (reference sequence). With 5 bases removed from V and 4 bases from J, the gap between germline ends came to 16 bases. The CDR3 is CSASGGTHPDTQYF. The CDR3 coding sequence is TGCAGTGCTTCCGGCGGGACCCATCCAGATACGCAGTATTTT.

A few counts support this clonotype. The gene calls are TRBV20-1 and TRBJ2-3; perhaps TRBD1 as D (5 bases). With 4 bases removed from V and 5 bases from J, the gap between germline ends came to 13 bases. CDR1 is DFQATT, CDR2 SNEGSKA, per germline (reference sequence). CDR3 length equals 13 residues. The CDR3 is CSANRVRGDTQYF. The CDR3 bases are TGCAGTGCTAATCGAGTTAGGGGAGATACGCAGTATTTT.

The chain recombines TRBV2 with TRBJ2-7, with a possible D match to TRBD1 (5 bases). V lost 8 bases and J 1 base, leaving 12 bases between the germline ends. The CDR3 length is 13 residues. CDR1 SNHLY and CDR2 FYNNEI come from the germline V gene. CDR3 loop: CASWNRISYEQYF. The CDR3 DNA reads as TGTGCCAGCTGGAACAGGATATCCTACGAGCAGTACTTC. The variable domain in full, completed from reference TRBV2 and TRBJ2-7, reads EPEVTQTPSHQVTQMGQEVILRCVPISNHLYFYWYRQILGQKVEFLVSFYNNEISEKSEIFDDQFSVERPDGSNFTLKIRSTKLEDSAMYFCASWNRISYEQYFGPGTRLTVT.

The CDR3 sequence is CSVEVQGASSYEQYF. CDR3 DNA sequence: TGCAGCGTTGAAGTTCAGGGGGCTAGCTCCTACGAGCAGTACTTC. This sequence joins TRBV29-1 and TRBJ2-7; 8 bases map to TRBD1. Looked up from germline, CDR1 is SQVTM and CDR2 is ANQGSEA. The CDR3 runs 15 residues. V lost 1 base to trimming and J lost 0 bases; unmatched junction nucleotides: 5.

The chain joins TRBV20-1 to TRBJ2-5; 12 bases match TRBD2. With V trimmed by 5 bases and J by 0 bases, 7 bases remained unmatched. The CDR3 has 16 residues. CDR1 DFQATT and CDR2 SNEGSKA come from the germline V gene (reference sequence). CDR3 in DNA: TGCAGTGCTCCGGCACGACTAGCGGGAGACCAAGAGACCCAGTACTTC. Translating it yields CSAPARLAGDQETQYF.

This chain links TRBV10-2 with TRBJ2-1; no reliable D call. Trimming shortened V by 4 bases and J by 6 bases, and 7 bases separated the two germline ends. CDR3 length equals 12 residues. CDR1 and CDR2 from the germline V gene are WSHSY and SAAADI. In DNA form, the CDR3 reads TGCGCCAGCAGTGCATACGGCAATGAGCAGTTCTTC. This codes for CASSAYGNEQFF.